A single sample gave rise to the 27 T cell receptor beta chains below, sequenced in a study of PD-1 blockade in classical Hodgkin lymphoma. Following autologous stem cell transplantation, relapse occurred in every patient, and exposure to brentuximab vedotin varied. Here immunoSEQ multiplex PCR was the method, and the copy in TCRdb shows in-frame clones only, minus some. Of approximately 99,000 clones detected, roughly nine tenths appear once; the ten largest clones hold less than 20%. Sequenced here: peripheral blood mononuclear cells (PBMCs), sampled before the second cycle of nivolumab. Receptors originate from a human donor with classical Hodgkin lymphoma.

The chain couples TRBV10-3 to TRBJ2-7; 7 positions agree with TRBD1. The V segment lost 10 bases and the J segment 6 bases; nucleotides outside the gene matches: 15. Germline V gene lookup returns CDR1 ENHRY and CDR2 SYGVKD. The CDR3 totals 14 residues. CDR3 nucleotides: TGTGCCACCAATCCAGAGGGGGCTTCGCGCGAGCAGTACTTC. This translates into CATNPEGASREQYF.

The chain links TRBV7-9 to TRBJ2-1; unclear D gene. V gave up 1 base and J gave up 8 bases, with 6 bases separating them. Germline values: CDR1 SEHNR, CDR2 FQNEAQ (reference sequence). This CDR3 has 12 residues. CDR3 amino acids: CASSLGIYEQFF. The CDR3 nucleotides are TGTGCCAGCAGCTTAGGTATCTATGAGCAGTTCTTC.

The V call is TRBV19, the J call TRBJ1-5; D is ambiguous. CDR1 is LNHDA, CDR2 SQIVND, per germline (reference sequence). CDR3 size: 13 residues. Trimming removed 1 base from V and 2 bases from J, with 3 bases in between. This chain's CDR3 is CASSIGRNQPQHF. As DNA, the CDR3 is TGTGCCAGTAGTATAGGCCGCAATCAGCCCCAGCATTTT.

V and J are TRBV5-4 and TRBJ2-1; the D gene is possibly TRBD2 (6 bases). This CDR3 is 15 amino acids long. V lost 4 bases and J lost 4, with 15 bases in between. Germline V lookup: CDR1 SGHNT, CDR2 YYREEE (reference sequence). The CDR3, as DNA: TGTGCCAGCAGCCTACTAGGAGGGCCGTACAATGAGCAGTTCTTC. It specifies CASSLLGGPYNEQFF.

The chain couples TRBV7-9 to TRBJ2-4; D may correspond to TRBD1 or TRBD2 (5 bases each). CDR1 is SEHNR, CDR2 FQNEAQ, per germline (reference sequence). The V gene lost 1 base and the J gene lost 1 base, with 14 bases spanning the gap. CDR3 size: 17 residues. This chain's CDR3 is CASSLGRVWDAKNIQYF. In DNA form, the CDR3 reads TGTGCCAGCAGCTTAGGTCGTGTTTGGGACGCCAAAAACATTCAGTACTTC.

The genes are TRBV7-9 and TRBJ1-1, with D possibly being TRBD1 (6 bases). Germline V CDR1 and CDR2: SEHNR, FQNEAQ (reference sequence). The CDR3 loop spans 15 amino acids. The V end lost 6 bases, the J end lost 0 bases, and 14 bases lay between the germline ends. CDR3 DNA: TGTGCCAGCAGGGTCCGCGGGGGCGTGAACACTGAAGCTTTCTTT. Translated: CASRVRGGVNTEAFF.

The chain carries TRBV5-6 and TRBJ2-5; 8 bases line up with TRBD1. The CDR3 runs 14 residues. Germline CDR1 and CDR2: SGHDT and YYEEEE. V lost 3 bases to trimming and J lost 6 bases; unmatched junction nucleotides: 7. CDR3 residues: CASSSLQGAKTQYF. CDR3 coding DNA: TGTGCCAGCAGCTCTCTTCAGGGGGCGAAGACCCAGTACTTC. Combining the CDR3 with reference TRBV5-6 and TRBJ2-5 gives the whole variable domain DAGVTQSPTHLIKTRGQQVTLRCSPKSGHDTVSWYQQALGQGPQFIFQYYEEEERQRGNFPDRFSGHQFPNYSSELNVNALLLGDSALYLCASSSLQGAKTQYFGPGTRLLVL.

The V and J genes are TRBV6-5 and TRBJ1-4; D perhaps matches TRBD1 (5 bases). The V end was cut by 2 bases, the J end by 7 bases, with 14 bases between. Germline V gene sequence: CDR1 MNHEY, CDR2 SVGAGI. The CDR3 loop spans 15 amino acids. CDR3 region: CASSYQGRVVEKLFF. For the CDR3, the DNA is TGTGCCAGCAGTTACCAGGGCAGGGTAGTTGAAAAACTGTTTTTT.

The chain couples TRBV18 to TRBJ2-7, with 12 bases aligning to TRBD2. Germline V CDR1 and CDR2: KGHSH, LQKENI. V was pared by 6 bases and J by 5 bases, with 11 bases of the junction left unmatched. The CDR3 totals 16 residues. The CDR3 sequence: CASSTYGLAGTNEQYF. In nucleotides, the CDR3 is TGTGCCAGCTCTACCTACGGACTAGCGGGAACTAACGAGCAGTACTTC.

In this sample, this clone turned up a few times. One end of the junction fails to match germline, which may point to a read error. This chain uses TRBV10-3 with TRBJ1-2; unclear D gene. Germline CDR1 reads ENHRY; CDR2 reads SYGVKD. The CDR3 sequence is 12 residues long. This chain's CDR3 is CASSYGGDGYTF. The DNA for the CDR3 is TGTGCCAGCAGTTACGGCGGGGATGGCTACACCTTC.

The CDR3 spells CASSPSVNEQFF. The CDR3, as DNA: TGTGCCAGCAGTCCTAGCGTTAATGAGCAGTTCTTC. The chain recombines TRBV6-5 with TRBJ2-1; weak D call: TRBD2 (6 bases). Trimming cost V 5 bases and J 7 bases, with 9 bases left between them. The germline V gene has CDR1 MNHEY and CDR2 SVGAGI. The CDR3 has 12 amino acids.

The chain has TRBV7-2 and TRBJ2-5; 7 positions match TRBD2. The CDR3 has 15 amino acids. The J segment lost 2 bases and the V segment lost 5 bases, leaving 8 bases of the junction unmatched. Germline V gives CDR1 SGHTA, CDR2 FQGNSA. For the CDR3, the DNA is TGTGCCAGCAGCCGAGGAGGCGGGGGACAAGAGACCCAGTACTTC. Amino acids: CASSRGGGGQETQYF.

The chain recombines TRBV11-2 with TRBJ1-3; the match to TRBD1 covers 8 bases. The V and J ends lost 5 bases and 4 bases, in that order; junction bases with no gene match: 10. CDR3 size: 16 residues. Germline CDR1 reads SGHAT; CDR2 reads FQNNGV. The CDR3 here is CASSHNRGKRGNTIYF. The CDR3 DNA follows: TGTGCCAGCAGCCACAACAGGGGGAAAAGGGGAAACACCATATATTTT.

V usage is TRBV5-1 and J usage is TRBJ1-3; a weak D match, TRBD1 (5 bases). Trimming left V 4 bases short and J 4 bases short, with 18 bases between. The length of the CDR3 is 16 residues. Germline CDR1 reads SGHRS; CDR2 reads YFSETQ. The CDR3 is CASSQTSGLQGNTIYF. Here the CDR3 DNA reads TGCGCCAGCAGCCAAACCTCAGGGTTACAGGGAAACACCATATATTTT. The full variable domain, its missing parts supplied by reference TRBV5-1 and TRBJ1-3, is KAGVTQTPRYLIKTRGQQVTLSCSPISGHRSVSWYQQTPGQGLQFLFEYFSETQRNKGNFPGRFSGRQFSNSRSEMNVSTLELGDSALYLCASSQTSGLQGNTIYFGEGSWLTVV.

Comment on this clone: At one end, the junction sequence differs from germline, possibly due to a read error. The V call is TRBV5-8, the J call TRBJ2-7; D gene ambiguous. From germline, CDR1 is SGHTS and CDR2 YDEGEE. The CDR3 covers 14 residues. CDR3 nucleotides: TGCGCCAGCAGCCAAGATAGGATGACCTACGAGCAGTACTTC. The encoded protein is CASSQDRMTYEQYF.

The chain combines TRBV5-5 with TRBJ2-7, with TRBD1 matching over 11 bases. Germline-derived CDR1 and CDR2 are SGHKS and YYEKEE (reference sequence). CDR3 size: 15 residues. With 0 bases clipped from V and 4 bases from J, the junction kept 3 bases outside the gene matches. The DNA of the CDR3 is TGTGCCAGCAGCTTGGGAGGGACAGGGGGTTACGAGCAGTACTTC. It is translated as CASSLGGTGGYEQYF.

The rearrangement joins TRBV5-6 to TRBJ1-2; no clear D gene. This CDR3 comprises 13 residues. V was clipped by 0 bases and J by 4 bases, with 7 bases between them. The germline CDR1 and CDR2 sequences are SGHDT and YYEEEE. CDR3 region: CASSLDTLYGYTF. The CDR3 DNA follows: TGTGCCAGCAGCTTGGACACGCTCTATGGCTACACCTTC.

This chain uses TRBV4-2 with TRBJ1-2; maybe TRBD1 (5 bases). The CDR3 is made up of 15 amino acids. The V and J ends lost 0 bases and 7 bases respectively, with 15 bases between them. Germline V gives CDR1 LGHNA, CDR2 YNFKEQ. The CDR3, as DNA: TGTGCCAGCAGCCAAGATAAGGGCAGGGCGGCTGGCTACACCTTC. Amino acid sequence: CASSQDKGRAAGYTF.

CDR3 in amino acids: CASSRSGSPTDTQYF. The CDR3 nucleotides are TGTGCCAGCAGCCGTAGCGGGAGCCCCACAGATACGCAGTATTTT. V and J are TRBV7-9 and TRBJ2-3; 9 bases match TRBD2. V lost 5 bases, J lost 2 bases, and 5 bases stayed unmatched. Germline loops: CDR1 SEHNR, CDR2 FQNEAQ (reference sequence). CDR3 size: 15 residues.

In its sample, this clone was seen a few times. CDR3 residues: CASRQRQGPTGELFF. For the CDR3, the DNA is TGTGCCAGCAGACAACGACAGGGTCCGACCGGGGAGCTGTTTTTT. V is TRBV7-8 and J is TRBJ2-2, with 7 positions matching TRBD1. The CDR3 spans 15 residues. CDR1 is SGHVS and CDR2 is FQNEAQ in the germline V gene. V shed 6 bases, J shed 5 bases, and the junction held 9 bases outside the gene matches.

The CDR3 protein is CASSIARDHTGELFF. The CDR3 DNA reads TGTGCCAGTAGTATAGCCCGGGATCACACCGGGGAGCTGTTTTTT. The V call is TRBV19, the J call TRBJ2-2, with D tentatively TRBD2 (5 bases). Germline CDR1 LNHDA, CDR2 SQIVND (reference sequence). V was clipped by 1 base and J by 3 bases, with 9 bases between them. The CDR3 loop spans 15 amino acids. The complete variable domain, with remaining parts taken from reference TRBV19 and TRBJ2-2, reads DGGITQSPKYLFRKEGQNVTLSCEQNLNHDAMYWYRQDPGQGLRLIYYSQIVNDFQKGDIAEGYSVSREKKESFPLTVTSAQKNPTAFYLCASSIARDHTGELFFGEGSRLTVL.

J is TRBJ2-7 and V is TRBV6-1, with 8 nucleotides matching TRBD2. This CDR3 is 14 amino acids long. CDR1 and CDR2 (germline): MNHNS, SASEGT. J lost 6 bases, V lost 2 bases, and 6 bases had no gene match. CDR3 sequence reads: CASSETGGPAEQYF. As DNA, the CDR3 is TGTGCCAGCAGTGAAACGGGAGGGCCAGCCGAGCAGTACTTC.

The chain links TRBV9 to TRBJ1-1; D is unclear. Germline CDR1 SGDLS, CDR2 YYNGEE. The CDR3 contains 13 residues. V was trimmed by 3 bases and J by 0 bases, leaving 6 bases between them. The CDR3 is CASSGQMNTEAFF. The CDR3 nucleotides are TGTGCCAGCAGCGGGCAGATGAACACTGAAGCTTTCTTT.

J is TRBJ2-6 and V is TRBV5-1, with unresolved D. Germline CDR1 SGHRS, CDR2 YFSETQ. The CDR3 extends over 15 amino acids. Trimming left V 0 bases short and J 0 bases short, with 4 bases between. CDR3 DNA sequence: TGCGCCAGCAGCTTGGAGCCCTCTGGGGCCAACGTCCTGACTTTC. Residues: CASSLEPSGANVLTF.

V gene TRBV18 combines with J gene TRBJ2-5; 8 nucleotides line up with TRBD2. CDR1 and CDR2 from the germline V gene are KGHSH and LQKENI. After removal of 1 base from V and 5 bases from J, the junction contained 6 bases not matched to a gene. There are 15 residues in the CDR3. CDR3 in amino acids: CASSPLAGTGETQYF. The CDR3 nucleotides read TGTGCCAGCTCACCACTAGCGGGGACTGGGGAGACCCAGTACTTC.

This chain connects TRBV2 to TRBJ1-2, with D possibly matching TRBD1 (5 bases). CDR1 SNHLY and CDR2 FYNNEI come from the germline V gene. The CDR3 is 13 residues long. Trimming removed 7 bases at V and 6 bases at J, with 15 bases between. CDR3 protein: CASNVLGDDGYTF. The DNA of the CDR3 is TGTGCCAGCAATGTTCTGGGGGATGATGGCTACACCTTC.

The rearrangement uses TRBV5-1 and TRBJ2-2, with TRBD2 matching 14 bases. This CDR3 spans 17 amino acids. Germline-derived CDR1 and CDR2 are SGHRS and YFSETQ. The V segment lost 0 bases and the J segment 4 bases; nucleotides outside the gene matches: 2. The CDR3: CASSLGTSGRFTGELFF. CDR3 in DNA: TGCGCCAGCAGCTTGGGGACTAGCGGGAGGTTCACCGGGGAGCTGTTTTTT.